The rows below give T cell receptor beta chains drawn from one sample of a study of T cell repertoires in cytomegalovirus infection. TCRdb re-analysed the reads in MiXCR, keeping a single row per CDR3 protein. Among around 450,000 distinct CDR3 sequences listed, approximately 31% were seen once. Sequenced material: PBMCs. Source of these receptors: a human donor in good health (CMV status not recorded). Some clones in this sample may be carry-over from other donors' samples. Each CDR3 is given without its conserved first and last residue. The order of the fields is V gene, J gene, CDR3 protein.

TRBV3-1	TRBJ1-3	ASSQEAAGNTIY
TRBV5-6	TRBJ2-1	ASSLRTSALSSYNEQF
TRBV10-3	TRBJ2-3	AIRDHHPSRDTQY
TRBV4-1	TRBJ2-1	ASSQDPAGRYNEQF
TRBV20-1	TRBJ1-5	SARRGRVESNQPQH
TRBV5-6	TRBJ2-7	ASSLDSGVISYEQY
TRBV11-2	TRBJ2-3	ASSLLAGGQGDTQY
TRBV6-1	TRBJ2-7	ASSQYRGGRNEQY
TRBV6-6	TRBJ1-1	ASRDRGLQGGTEAF
TRBV14	TRBJ1-3	ASSRGQSGNTIY
TRBV24-1	TRBJ2-1	ATSDPAGGRSYNEQF
TRBV6-1	TRBJ1-6	ASSQGTGPIPLH
TRBV6-1	TRBJ2-4	ASYPRPLTGLAKNIQY
TRBV6-5	TRBJ1-1	ASRPAGGTGTF
TRBV27	TRBJ1-1	ASSLDKRQGNTEAF
TRBV5-6	TRBJ1-6	ASSPRTVNNSPLH
TRBV12-3/TRBV12-4	TRBJ1-5	ASSLRRKNPAGGNQPQH
TRBV11-2	TRBJ2-2	ASSSTGGF
TRBV6-1	TRBJ2-3	ASTHSLTDTQY
TRBV7-9	TRBJ1-6	ASSSGQGYSPLN
TRBV7-6	TRBJ1-4	ASSFSEGEKLF
TRBV7-6	TRBJ1-1	ASSLVQGSPGTEAF
TRBV19	TRBJ1-2	ASSTTELRGYGYT
TRBV11-2	TRBJ1-1	ASTPTRGGTEAF
TRBV6-1	TRBJ1-1	ASSPRDQGATEAF
TRBV10-2	TRBJ1-5	ASRDQGVGQPQH
TRBV19	TRBJ2-3	ASSIAGGGADTQY
TRBV7-3	TRBJ1-1	ASSPASDGRTEAF
TRBV7-8	TRBJ2-2	ASSPWGGNTGELF
TRBV19	TRBJ1-2	ASSILGQTGYT
TRBV6-2/TRBV6-3	TRBJ1-1	DSSSQGTLNTEAF
TRBV25-1	TRBJ1-2	ASSVTATYGYT
TRBV7-3	TRBJ2-3	ASSSSGGTSDTQY
TRBV5-3	TRBJ2-1	ASSIRDTPGRQQF
TRBV12-3/TRBV12-4	TRBJ1-4	ASSQGLGKLF
TRBV6-6	TRBJ1-1	DSSLKGVTEAF
TRBV24-1	TRBJ1-5	ATGGVQRTYSNQPQH
TRBV7-2	TRBJ2-7	ASSSPGLAGSAYEQY
TRBV27	TRBJ2-7	ASSLLGTGEYYEQY
TRBV6-6	TRBJ2-2	ASSYLGQNTNTGELF
TRBV14	TRBJ2-5	ASSPELGTETQY
TRBV4-2	TRBJ2-3	ASSQGLGTVGTDTQY